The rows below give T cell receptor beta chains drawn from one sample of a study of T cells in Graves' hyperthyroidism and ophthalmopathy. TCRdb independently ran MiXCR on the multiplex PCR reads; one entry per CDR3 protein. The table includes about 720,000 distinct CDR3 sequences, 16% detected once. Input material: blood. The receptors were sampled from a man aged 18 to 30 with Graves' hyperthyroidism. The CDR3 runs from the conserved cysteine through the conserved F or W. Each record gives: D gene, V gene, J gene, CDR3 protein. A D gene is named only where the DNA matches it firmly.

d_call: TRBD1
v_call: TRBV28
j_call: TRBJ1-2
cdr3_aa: CASSSRDRSPDGYTF

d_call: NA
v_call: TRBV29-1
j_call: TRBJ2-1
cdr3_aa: CSVEARAEQFF

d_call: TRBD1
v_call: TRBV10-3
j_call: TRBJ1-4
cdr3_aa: CAISEGTGSEKLFF

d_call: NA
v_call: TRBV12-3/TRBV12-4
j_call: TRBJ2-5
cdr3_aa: CASSLIQTQYF

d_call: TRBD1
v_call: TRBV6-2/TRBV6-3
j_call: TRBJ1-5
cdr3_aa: CASTSPGQGSNQPQHF

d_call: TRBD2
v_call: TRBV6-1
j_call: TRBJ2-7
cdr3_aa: CASTPGGALWGAGDSYEQYF

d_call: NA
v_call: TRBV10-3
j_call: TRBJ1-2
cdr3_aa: CAISESETPNYGYTF

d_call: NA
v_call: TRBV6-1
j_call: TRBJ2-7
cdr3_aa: CASSGDVVAAYEQYF

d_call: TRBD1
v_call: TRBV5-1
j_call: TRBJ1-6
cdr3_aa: CASSLERGQSNSPLHF

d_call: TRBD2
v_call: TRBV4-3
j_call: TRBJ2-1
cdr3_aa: CASSQDLAGGPNEQFF

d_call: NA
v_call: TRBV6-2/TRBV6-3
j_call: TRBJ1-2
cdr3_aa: CASSYWSNYGYTF

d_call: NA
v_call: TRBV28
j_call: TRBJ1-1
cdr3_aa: CASSLLGHARVAEAFF

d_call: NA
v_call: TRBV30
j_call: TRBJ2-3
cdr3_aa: CAWKGGGSDTQYF

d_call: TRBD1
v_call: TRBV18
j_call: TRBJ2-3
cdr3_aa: CASSETGQGANTQYF

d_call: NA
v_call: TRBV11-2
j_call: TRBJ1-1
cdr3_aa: CASSLVQATKMNTEAFF

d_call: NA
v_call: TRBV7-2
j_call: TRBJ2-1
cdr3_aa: CASSRTPIRNEQFF

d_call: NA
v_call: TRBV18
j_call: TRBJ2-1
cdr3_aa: CASSLAPGVPSYNEQFF

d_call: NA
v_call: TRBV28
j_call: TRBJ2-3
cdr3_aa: CASSLAQTFAQYF

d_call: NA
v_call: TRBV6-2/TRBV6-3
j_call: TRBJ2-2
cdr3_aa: CASRVTGNTGELFF

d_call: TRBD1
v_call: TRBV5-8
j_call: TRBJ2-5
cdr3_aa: CASSPRSTGTGEETQYF

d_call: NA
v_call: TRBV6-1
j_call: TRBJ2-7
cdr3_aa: CANGKGSYEQYF

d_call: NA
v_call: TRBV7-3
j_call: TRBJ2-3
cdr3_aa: CASGLGHSTDTQYF

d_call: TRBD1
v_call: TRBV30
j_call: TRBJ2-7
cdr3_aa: CAWTPGQGNEQYF

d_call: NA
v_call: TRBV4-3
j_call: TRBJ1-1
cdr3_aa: CASSQDGQGGGEGEAFF

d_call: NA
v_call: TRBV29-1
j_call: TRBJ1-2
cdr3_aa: CSVEPDRDYGYTF

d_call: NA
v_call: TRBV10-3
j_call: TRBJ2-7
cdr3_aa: CAISDNQAGSYEQYF

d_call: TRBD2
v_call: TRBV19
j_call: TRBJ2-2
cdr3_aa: CASSRRLAGVRTGELFF

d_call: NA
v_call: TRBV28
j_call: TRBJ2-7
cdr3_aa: CASSESETYEQYF

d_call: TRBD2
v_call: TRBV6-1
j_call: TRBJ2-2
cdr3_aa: CASRDPLAGWGSGELFF

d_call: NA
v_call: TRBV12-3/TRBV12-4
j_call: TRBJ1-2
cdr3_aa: CASKLGPGVGYTF

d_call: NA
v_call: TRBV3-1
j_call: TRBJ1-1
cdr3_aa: CASSRMLNTEAFF